The 32 T cell receptor beta chains below come from one sample, sequenced in a study of T cells in Graves' hyperthyroidism and ophthalmopathy. TCR beta CDR3 region amplification was performed from RNA transcripts. With the HTBI primer set, the TCR CDR3 went through a first round of RT-PCR. TCRdb independently ran MiXCR on the multiplex PCR reads; one entry per CDR3 protein. The sample includes around 400,000 distinct CDR3 sequences, about 12% of them seen just once. The sample was blood. These receptor sequences come from a woman aged 18-29 years with Graves' hyperthyroidism.

The table lists this clonotype with many counts. The V call is TRBV2, the J call TRBJ2-1, with D possibly being TRBD2 (6 bases). Per the germline V gene, CDR1 is SNHLY and CDR2 is FYNNEI. The CDR3 runs 13 residues. Trimming took 3 bases from V and 5 from J, leaving 8 bases between them. The CDR3 coding sequence is TGTGCCAGCAGTGAGACTAGTCACAATGAGCAGTTCTTC. The encoded protein is CASSETSHNEQFF.

This clonotype was recorded at least ten times. V gene TRBV10-3 combines with J gene TRBJ1-6; TRBD1 is a possible D gene (5 bases). The CDR3 covers 12 residues. Germline CDR1 ENHRY, CDR2 SYGVKD. Trimming pared 6 bases from V and 10 bases from J, leaving 10 bases between. CDR3 DNA sequence: TGTGCCATCAGGACAGAGGGGTCACCCCTCCACTTT. This gives the protein CAIRTEGSPLHF.

This clonotype has at least ten counts. V is TRBV6-2 or TRBV6-3 and J is TRBJ2-1; TRBD1 matches at 10 bases. CDR3 length: 15 residues. Germline V gene sequence: CDR1 MNHEY, CDR2 SVGEGT. V was pared by 7 bases and J by 10 bases, with 13 bases of the junction left unmatched. CDR3 DNA: TGTGCCAGCACTGGGGGACAGGGGTGGGTTGGGGAGCAGTTCTTC. Protein: CASTGGQGWVGEQFF.

In its sample, this clonotype was seen many times. The chain employs TRBV13 and TRBJ2-7; D is undetermined. Deletions cut 1 base from V and 7 bases from J, with 11 bases between. This CDR3 is built from 13 residues. Germline assignment: CDR1 PRHDT and CDR2 FYEKMQ (reference sequence). CDR3: CASSLERVQEQYF. The DNA of the CDR3 is TGTGCCAGCAGCTTAGAAAGAGTTCAGGAGCAGTACTTC.

This clonotype occurred many times. This sequence joins TRBV27 and TRBJ2-5; the match to TRBD2 covers 8 bases. Germline CDR1 reads MNHEY; CDR2 reads SMNVEV (reference sequence). Trimming removed 6 bases from V and 3 bases from J; junction bases left unmatched: 3. The CDR3 covers 13 residues. DNA for the CDR3: TGTGCCAGCAGACTAGCGGTCAAAGAGACCCAGTACTTC. Protein product: CASRLAVKETQYF.

V gene TRBV5-1 combines with J gene TRBJ2-5; 7 bases are shared with TRBD2. This CDR3 has 16 amino acids. Germline V CDR1 and CDR2: SGHRS, YFSETQ. V was clipped by 0 bases and J by 4 bases; unmatched bases: 9. In DNA form, the CDR3 reads TGCGCCAGCAGCTTGGGTGCGGGAGTTTTGGTAGAGACCCAGTACTTC. The encoded protein is CASSLGAGVLVETQYF.

This clonotype was detected a few times. The V and J genes are TRBV5-4 and TRBJ2-5; D is perhaps TRBD1 (6 bases). This CDR3 spans 14 amino acids. Looked up from germline, CDR1 is SGHNT and CDR2 is YYREEE (reference sequence). Trimming took 4 bases from V and 2 from J, leaving 12 bases between them. CDR3 loop: CASSVRDTQETQYF. The CDR3 DNA reads as TGTGCCAGCAGCGTCCGGGACACACAAGAGACCCAGTACTTC.

V is TRBV7-9 and J is TRBJ2-2; perhaps TRBD1 as D (6 bases). V dropped 1 base and J dropped 14 bases, with 23 bases sitting between them. The CDR3 extends over 16 amino acids. The germline gives CDR1 SEHNR, CDR2 FQNEAQ (reference sequence). CDR3 in DNA: TGTGCCAGCAGCTTAGGTGCGCCAGGGGCTTCAAGGGGACTGTTTTTT. This codes for CASSLGAPGASRGLFF.

This chain links TRBV2 with TRBJ1-2; no firm D call. The CDR3 length is 12 residues. Germline CDR1 and CDR2: SNHLY and FYNNEI. Between the trimmed V and J ends, which lost 1 base and 7 bases, there was a span of 7 bases. The CDR3 loop reads CASSEGSPGYTF. In nucleotides, the CDR3 is TGTGCCAGCAGTGAAGGGTCCCCTGGCTACACCTTC.

This clonotype was observed at least ten times. The V call is TRBV6-1, the J call TRBJ1-5; TRBD1 matches 9 bases. The CDR3 is 15 amino acids. V lost 5 bases to trimming and J lost 2 bases; unmatched junction nucleotides: 4. From germline, CDR1 is MNHNS and CDR2 SASEGT. The CDR3 protein is CASSRTGDGNQPQHF. CDR3 bases: TGTGCCAGCAGTAGGACAGGGGACGGCAATCAGCCCCAGCATTTT.

This clonotype was observed many times. V gene TRBV20-1 combines with J gene TRBJ1-6; D remains unclear. CDR1 is DFQATT and CDR2 is SNEGSKA in the germline V gene (reference sequence). The CDR3 is 14 amino acids. The V and J ends lost 3 bases and 7 bases respectively, with 13 bases between them. The CDR3 reads CSARGTPINSPLHF. CDR3 DNA: TGCAGTGCTAGGGGCACGCCGATCAATTCACCCCTCCACTTT.

Comments on this clonotype: A read error may be the cause here, since a much bigger clone is one base away. No conserved phenylalanine or tryptophan ends this CDR3, so it is likely a read error. CDR3 DNA: TGTGCCAGCAGCCACACATTACAGGGGGCCGATTCACCCCTCCACTCT. Protein product: CASSHTLQGADSPLHS. This sequence joins TRBV3-1 and TRBJ1-6; 9 bases line up with TRBD1. The CDR3 runs to 16 residues. With V trimmed by 3 bases and J by 8 bases, 8 bases remained unmatched. The germline V gene encodes CDR1 LGHDT and CDR2 YNNKEL (reference sequence).

In this sample, this clonotype turned up many times. This rearrangement joins TRBV28 to TRBJ1-1, with no clear D. V lost 6 bases to trimming and J lost 3 bases, with 8 bases between them. The germline V gene has CDR1 MDHEN and CDR2 SYDVKM. The CDR3 is made up of 12 amino acids. The CDR3 sequence: CASREVHTEAFF. Here the CDR3 DNA reads TGTGCCAGCAGGGAAGTTCACACTGAAGCTTTCTTT.

This clonotype was observed at least ten times. The V call is TRBV11-1, the J call TRBJ2-3; D uncertain. Germline V gene lookup returns CDR1 SGHAT and CDR2 FQDESV (reference sequence). V was clipped by 5 bases and J by 3 bases, with 12 bases between them. The CDR3 loop spans 14 amino acids. This CDR3 reads CASSLTGPTDTQYF. The DNA of the CDR3 is TGTGCCAGCAGCCTCACGGGTCCTACAGATACGCAGTATTTT.

In this sample, this clonotype turned up many times. J is TRBJ1-2 and V is TRBV12-3 or TRBV12-4, with D possibly matching TRBD1 (5 bases). This CDR3 spans 18 amino acids. Trimming pared 0 bases from V and 1 base from J, leaving 18 bases between. CDR3 in amino acids: CASSLAYRTGTFNYGYTF. The CDR3 nucleotides read TGTGCCAGCAGTTTAGCGTATCGTACCGGGACTTTTAACTATGGCTACACCTTC.

This clonotype has at least ten counts. The CDR3 DNA reads TGCGCCAGCAGCGCCGGGACAGGTAACTCTGGGGCCAACGTCCTGACTTTC. It translates to CASSAGTGNSGANVLTF. The V gene is TRBV5-1, the J gene TRBJ2-6; 8 positions match TRBD1. J was trimmed by 0 bases and V by 4 bases; bases with no gene match: 6. The CDR3 is made up of 17 amino acids. Germline V CDR1 and CDR2: SGHRS, YFSETQ.

The table lists this clonotype with many counts. The rearrangement uses TRBV14 and TRBJ1-1; unclear D gene. The length of the CDR3 is 15 residues. The germline V gene encodes CDR1 SGHDN and CDR2 FVKESK. V lost 2 bases and J 0 bases, leaving 10 bases between the germline ends. The CDR3 is CASSQPDQLNTEAFF. CDR3 bases: TGTGCCAGCAGCCAACCCGACCAACTGAACACTGAAGCTTTCTTT.

This clonotype appeared a few times. The chain is built from TRBV13 and TRBJ2-1; 14 nucleotides agree with TRBD2. Losses at the gene ends were 4 bases for V and 4 bases for J; bases not matched to a gene: 9. The CDR3 spans 18 residues. Germline V gene sequence: CDR1 PRHDT, CDR2 FYEKMQ (reference sequence). The CDR3 spells CASSWGLAGEGAYNEQFF. CDR3 sequence (DNA): TGTGCCAGCAGCTGGGGACTAGCGGGAGAAGGGGCATACAATGAGCAGTTCTTC.

This clonotype was seen repeatedly, ten times or more. J is TRBJ1-1 and V is TRBV30; no reliable D call. CDR3 length: 12 residues. Deletions cut 1 base from V and 5 bases from J, with 8 bases between. Germline CDR1 and CDR2: GTSNPN and SVGIG (reference sequence). CDR3 sequence: CAWSAGGTEAFF. CDR3 DNA sequence: TGTGCCTGGAGTGCGGGTGGGACTGAAGCTTTCTTT.

This clonotype has ten or more counts. This chain links TRBV7-2 with TRBJ2-7; 10 bases agree with TRBD1. This CDR3 spans 13 amino acids. Germline V CDR1 and CDR2: SGHTA, FQGNSA. The V gene end was trimmed by 5 bases and the J gene end by 7 bases; junction bases not matched to a gene: 5. Here the CDR3 reads CASSRGQGREQYF. The DNA of the CDR3 is TGTGCCAGCAGCAGGGGACAGGGGCGTGAGCAGTACTTC.

This clonotype has a count of ten or more. The chain carries TRBV7-2 and TRBJ2-2; D is possibly TRBD2 (6 bases). In germline, CDR1 is SGHTA, CDR2 FQGNSA. The length of the CDR3 is 13 residues. V was cut by 4 bases and J by 7 bases, with 10 bases left in between. The CDR3 reads CASSSYGGGELFF. In nucleotides, the CDR3 is TGTGCCAGCAGCTCCTACGGGGGCGGGGAGCTGTTTTTT.

This clonotype occurred many times. The chain uses TRBV5-1 and TRBJ1-3; 8 positions agree with TRBD1. The CDR3 length is 17 residues. The junction had 9 bases not matched to a gene; V was cut back by 4 bases and J by 0 bases. Germline V gene lookup returns CDR1 SGHRS and CDR2 YFSETQ. CDR3 in amino acids: CASSGTGGGGSGNTIYF. CDR3 sequence (DNA): TGCGCCAGCAGCGGGACAGGAGGAGGAGGCTCTGGAAACACCATATATTTT.

This clonotype has a count of ten or more. This CDR3 reads CASSFIVRTQAFF. CDR3 coding DNA: TGTGCCAGCAGTTTTATAGTCAGGACACAAGCTTTCTTT. This chain connects TRBV12-3 or TRBV12-4 to TRBJ1-1; D possibly corresponds to TRBD1 (5 bases). V dropped 3 bases and J dropped 9 bases, with 14 bases sitting between them. This CDR3 has 13 residues.

This clonotype was detected ten times or more. The V call is TRBV27, the J call TRBJ1-5; D is undetermined. This CDR3 is 14 amino acids long. Germline CDR1 is MNHEY and CDR2 is SMNVEV (reference sequence). Trimming shortened V by 7 bases and J by 1 base, and 11 bases separated the two germline ends. Written as DNA, the CDR3 is TGTGCCAGCACTCGGACCGCGAGCAATCAGCCCCAGCATTTT. This translates into CASTRTASNQPQHF.

Ten or more counts support this clonotype. V and J are TRBV6-2 or TRBV6-3 and TRBJ2-3, with 8 bases that match TRBD2. CDR1 is MNHEY, CDR2 SVGEGT, per germline. The CDR3 runs to 17 residues. V was pared by 5 bases and J by 7 bases, with 17 bases of the junction left unmatched. This CDR3 reads CASSAYPPAGVMNTQYF. In DNA form, the CDR3 reads TGTGCCAGCAGTGCTTATCCCCCAGCGGGAGTTATGAATACGCAGTATTTT.

This clonotype has at least ten counts. This rearrangement joins TRBV28 to TRBJ1-2; TRBD1 is a possible D gene (5 bases). The germline V gene has CDR1 MDHEN and CDR2 SYDVKM. Trimming cost V 7 bases and J 0 bases, with 15 bases left between them. The CDR3 runs to 15 residues. The CDR3 is CASTEGHSANYGYTF. Written as DNA, the CDR3 is TGTGCCAGCACCGAGGGGCATTCAGCTAACTATGGCTACACCTTC.

The chain has TRBV9 and TRBJ2-1; TRBD2 is a possible D gene (6 bases). This CDR3 is built from 19 residues. Germline CDR1 SGDLS, CDR2 YYNGEE. The ends were cut back, 3 bases at V and 9 bases at J, with 31 bases in the middle. This chain's CDR3 is CASSGTISLVTSTRGEQFF. As DNA, the CDR3 is TGTGCCAGCAGCGGGACTATCAGTCTCGTGACGTCGACTCGAGGTGAGCAGTTCTTC.

This clonotype was picked up many times. The chain couples TRBV6-1 to TRBJ1-1; no clear D. Trimming removed 7 bases at V and 1 base at J, with 16 bases between. There are 15 residues in the CDR3. CDR1 MNHNS and CDR2 SASEGT come from the germline V gene. For the CDR3, the DNA is TGTGCCAGCACCCAGACGCAGACTACGAACACTGAAGCTTTCTTT. Protein sequence: CASTQTQTTNTEAFF.

This clonotype was observed many times. The chain employs TRBV24-1 and TRBJ2-3; D not resolved. V lost 3 bases, J lost 6 bases, and 6 bases lay in between. Germline lookup yields CDR1 KGHDR and CDR2 SFDVKD. The CDR3 runs to 12 residues. The CDR3, as DNA: TGTGCCACCAGTGATGCCCTGGATACGCAGTATTTT. This encodes CATSDALDTQYF.

This clonotype was seen ten or more times. The chain carries TRBV5-1 and TRBJ2-7, with 11 nucleotides matching TRBD1. The V segment lost 0 bases and the J segment 6 bases; nucleotides outside the gene matches: 5. Germline CDR1 reads SGHRS; CDR2 reads YFSETQ. This CDR3 comprises 15 residues. The CDR3 sequence: CASSLAGQGAAEQYF. CDR3 nucleotide sequence: TGCGCCAGCAGCTTGGCAGGACAGGGGGCGGCCGAGCAGTACTTC. The full variable domain, in which reference TRBV5-1 and TRBJ2-7 provide the parts outside the CDR3, is KAGVTQTPRYLIKTRGQQVTLSCSPISGHRSVSWYQQTPGQGLQFLFEYFSETQRNKGNFPGRFSGRQFSNSRSEMNVSTLELGDSALYLCASSLAGQGAAEQYFGPGTRLTVT.

This clonotype was counted at least ten times. The chain combines TRBV6-1 with TRBJ1-5; no definite D call. The CDR3 loop spans 11 amino acids. CDR1 and CDR2 from the germline V gene are MNHNS and SASEGT. The germline V and J ends were trimmed by 6 bases and 7 bases, with 7 bases remaining between them. The CDR3, as DNA: TGTGCCAGCAGACAAGGACAGCCCCAGCATTTT. Amino acid sequence: CASRQGQPQHF.

This clonotype was observed many times. This chain links TRBV28 with TRBJ2-5; tentative D call: TRBD2 (5 bases). CDR1 MDHEN and CDR2 SYDVKM come from the germline V gene. V lost 3 bases and J 7 bases, leaving 15 bases between the germline ends. This CDR3 is built from 14 residues. The CDR3 region has the DNA TGTGCCAGCAGTTTTGATAGGGAGTCGGCGACCCAGTACTTC. Its protein product is CASSFDRESATQYF.